A selection of T cell receptor beta chains follows, all from one sample in a study of STAT3 mutations in large granular lymphocyte leukemia. The repertoire was sequenced with immunoSEQ multiplex PCR; TCRdb's copy has only in-frame clones and lacks some. Of roughly 46,000 clones detected, 80% to 90% appear once; the ten largest clones hold more than 0.35%. Specimen: PBMCs. The receptors were sampled from a human donor with T large granular lymphocyte leukemia. Some clones in this sample may be carry-over from other donors' samples. The CDR3 runs from the conserved cysteine through the conserved F or W. Fields, in order: clone size, V gene, J gene, CDR3 length, D gene, CDR3 protein, CDR3 DNA. The D gene is left open where the match is weak. Clone size is shown for a subset of rows, as once, few, many or a class of expanded clone.

.,TRBV5-4,TRBJ1-1,16,.,CASSLGRTGKNTEAFF,TGTGCCAGCAGCTTGGGGCGAACGGGGAAGAACACTGAAGCTTTCTTT
.,TRBV5-1,TRBJ1-6,14,TRBD1,CASSLGTGDSPLHF,TGCGCCAGCAGCTTGGGGACAGGGGATTCACCCCTCCACTTT
.,TRBV9,TRBJ2-3,15,.,CASTPLGKRTDTQYF,TGTGCCAGCACCCCATTGGGGAAACGCACAGATACGCAGTATTTT
once,TRBV5-6,TRBJ2-2,15,.,CASTGAGRHHGELFF,TGTGCCAGCACTGGGGCAGGGCGGCATCACGGGGAGCTGTTTTTT
.,TRBV29-1,TRBJ2-1,13,TRBD2,CSVGGSGGSEQFF,TGCAGCGTTGGGGGTAGCGGGGGGTCTGAGCAGTTCTTC
.,TRBV28,TRBJ1-2,14,.,CASSFVGGKNGYTF,TGTGCCAGCAGTTTTGTCGGAGGCAAGAATGGCTACACCTTC
once,TRBV29-1,TRBJ2-1,13,.,CSVDLSSYNEQFF,TGCAGCGTTGACCTGAGCTCCTACAATGAGCAGTTCTTC
few,TRBV6-1,TRBJ1-1,14,TRBD1,CASSERTGGTEAFF,TGTGCCAGCAGTGAAAGGACAGGGGGCACTGAAGCTTTCTTT
.,TRBV13,TRBJ2-1,14,.,CASSPGQIGNEQFF,TGTGCCAGCAGCCCAGGACAGATTGGCAATGAGCAGTTCTTC
once,TRBV27,TRBJ1-2,14,.,CASSPLGANYGYTF,TGTGCCAGCAGCCCCTTGGGGGCTAACTATGGCTACACCTTC
.,TRBV7-2,TRBJ2-7,13,.,CASRTGNSYEQYF,TGTGCCAGCAGGACAGGAAACTCCTACGAGCAGTACTTC
.,TRBV10-3,TRBJ1-1,17,TRBD1,CAISEPTRQGQNTEAFF,TGTGCCATCAGTGAGCCGACCAGACAGGGCCAGAACACTGAAGCTTTCTTT
.,TRBV7-2,TRBJ1-3,15,.,CASSSAGGSGNTIYF,TGTGCCAGCAGCTCCGCCGGAGGCTCTGGAAACACCATATATTTT
once,TRBV19,TRBJ1-5,16,.,CASSTHDINRDQPQHF,TGTGCCAGTAGTACCCACGATATTAACAGGGATCAGCCCCAGCATTTT
.,TRBV4-1,TRBJ1-2,17,.,CASSQERMGLANYGYTF,TGCGCCAGCAGCCAAGAACGAATGGGGTTAGCTAACTATGGCTACACCTTC
.,TRBV6-1,TRBJ1-5,18,.,CASSEMGAGGYSNQPQHF,TGTGCCAGCAGTGAAATGGGGGCTGGGGGTTATAGCAATCAGCCCCAGCATTTT
once,TRBV7-9,TRBJ2-1,14,.,CASSLRRGGDEQFF,TGTGCCAGCAGCTTAAGGAGGGGAGGAGATGAGCAGTTCTTC
.,TRBV7-9,TRBJ1-4,15,.,CASSLTGSTNEKLFF,TGTGCCAGCAGCTTAACAGGTTCAACTAATGAAAAACTGTTTTTT
.,TRBV9,TRBJ1-6,12,.,CASSAGDSPLHF,TGTGCCAGCAGCGCAGGGGATTCACCCCTCCACTTT
.,TRBV18,TRBJ1-1,17,.,CASRNHRQVPLNTEAFF,TGTGCCAGCCGCAACCATAGACAGGTTCCCTTAAACACTGAAGCTTTCTTT
.,TRBV5-1,TRBJ2-7,12,.,CASSLLRGEQYF,TGCGCCAGCAGCCTGCTGAGAGGCGAGCAGTACTTC
.,TRBV7-2,TRBJ1-5,15,TRBD1,CASSRQGAGNQPQHF,TGTGCCAGCAGCCGACAGGGGGCCGGCAATCAGCCCCAGCATTTT
.,TRBV7-9,TRBJ1-2,16,.,CASSHLPSSLNYGYTF,TGTGCCAGCAGCCATCTCCCGTCCAGCCTTAACTATGGCTACACCTTC